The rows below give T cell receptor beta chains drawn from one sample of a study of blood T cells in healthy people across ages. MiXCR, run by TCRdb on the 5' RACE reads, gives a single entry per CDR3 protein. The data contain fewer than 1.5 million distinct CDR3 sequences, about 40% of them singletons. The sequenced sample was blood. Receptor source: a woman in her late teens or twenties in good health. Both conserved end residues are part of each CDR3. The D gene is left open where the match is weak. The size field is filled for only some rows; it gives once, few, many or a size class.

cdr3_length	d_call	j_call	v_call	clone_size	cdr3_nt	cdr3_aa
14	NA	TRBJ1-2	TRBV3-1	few	TGTGCCAGCAGCCAATTGACGTCCGCCGCTGGCTACACCTTC	CASSQLTSAAGYTF
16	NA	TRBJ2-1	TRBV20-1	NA	TGCAGTGCTAGAGACTTTGCGCTAAGCTCCTACAATGAGCAGTTCTTC	CSARDFALSSYNEQFF
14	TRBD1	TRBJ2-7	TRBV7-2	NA	TGTGCCAGCAGCTTGAACAGGGGGCGCTACGAGCAGTACTTC	CASSLNRGRYEQYF
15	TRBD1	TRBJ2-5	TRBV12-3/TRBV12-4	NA	TGTGCCAGCAGTTTTTCAGGACAGGGTCTAGAGACCCAGTACTTC	CASSFSGQGLETQYF
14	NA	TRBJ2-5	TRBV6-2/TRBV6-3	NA	TGTGCCAGCAATGAAAGGCCTCCCCAAGAGACCCAGTACTTC	CASNERPPQETQYF
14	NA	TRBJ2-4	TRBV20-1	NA	TGCAGTGCTTTGATTCAGATAGCCAAAAACATTCAGTACTTC	CSALIQIAKNIQYF
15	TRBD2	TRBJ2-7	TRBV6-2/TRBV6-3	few	TGTGCCAGCAGTCTACTAGCGGGAGAGACCTACGAGCAGTACTTC	CASSLLAGETYEQYF
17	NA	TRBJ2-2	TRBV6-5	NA	TGTGCCAGCAGTTACTCCGGGGGACCCACGAACACCGGGGAGCTGTTTTTT	CASSYSGGPTNTGELFF
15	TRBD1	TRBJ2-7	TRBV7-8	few	TGTGCCAGCAGCCAGGGACAGGGACTTCTCTACGAGCAGTACTTC	CASSQGQGLLYEQYF
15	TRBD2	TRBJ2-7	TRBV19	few	TGTGCCAGTAGTAGACTAGCGGGAGCTTTACACGAGCAGTACTTC	CASSRLAGALHEQYF
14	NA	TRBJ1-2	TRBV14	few	TGTGCCAGCAGCCAAGCTACAGGGTTCTATGGCTACACCTTC	CASSQATGFYGYTF
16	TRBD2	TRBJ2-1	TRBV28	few	TGTGCCAGCAGTTCCATACTAGCGGGGGGGCGGAATGAGCAGTTCTTC	CASSSILAGGRNEQFF
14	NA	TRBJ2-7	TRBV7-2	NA	TGTGCCAGGGGGGGCGTTGGATCCTACAATGAGCAGTACTTC	CARGGVGSYNEQYF
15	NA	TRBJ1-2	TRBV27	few	TGTGCCAGCAGTCGTGACCGGGACAACAGCCGTGGCTACACCTTC	CASSRDRDNSRGYTF
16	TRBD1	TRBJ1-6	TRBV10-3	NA	TGTGCCATCAGTGGAAGACAGGGGGCAGGGAATTCACCCCTCCACTTT	CAISGRQGAGNSPLHF
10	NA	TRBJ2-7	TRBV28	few	TGTGCCAGCAGTCGCCTTGAGCAGTACTTC	CASSRLEQYF
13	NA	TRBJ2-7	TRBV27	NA	TGTGCCAGCAGCAGTTTAGTCACCTACGAGCAGTACTTC	CASSSLVTYEQYF